The 21 T cell receptor beta chains presented below share a single source sample, sequenced in a study of regulatory T cells in long-lasting Graves disease. Arm-PCR of CDR3 regions with iRepertoire HTBI primers generated TCR beta libraries. TCRdb reprocessed the multiplex PCR reads via MiXCR and lists one record per CDR3 protein. The sample includes about 350,000 distinct CDR3 sequences, 16% of them seen just once. The time point is: newly diagnosed GD, antithyroid drugs for less than 3 months. The authors made the TCR library using RNA they extracted from PBMCs. These same records also appear under a second study, on T cells in Graves' hyperthyroidism and ophthalmopathy.

Sequencing used peripheral blood mononuclear cells (PBMCs), obtained at new diagnosis, from a patient treated with antithyroid drugs. The receptor source for this set is a man aged 35 to 55 with Graves disease.

This clonotype occurred many times. The chain links TRBV11-3 to TRBJ2-1, with D perhaps matching TRBD1 (6 bases). This CDR3 has 13 amino acids. Trimming removed 4 bases at V and 8 bases at J, with 12 bases between. The germline CDR1 and CDR2 sequences are SGHNT and YENEEA. DNA of the CDR3: TGTGCCAGCAGCTCTAACCCAGGGGATGAGCAGTTCTTC. Protein product: CASSSNPGDEQFF.

Notes on this clonotype: The junction differs from germline at one of its ends, possibly a read error. CDR3 DNA: TGCAGTGCTTGGACGGTCTCTGGGGCCAACGTCCTGACCTTC. Amino acids: CSAWTVSGANVLTF. The chain joins TRBV20-1 to TRBJ2-6, with a tentative D call TRBD1 (5 bases). CDR3 length equals 14 residues. In germline, CDR1 is DFQATT, CDR2 SNEGSKA (reference sequence).

The rearrangement uses TRBV6-2 or TRBV6-3 and TRBJ1-3; D not resolved. From germline, CDR1 is MNHEY and CDR2 SVGEGT. The CDR3 runs 15 residues. Between the trimmed V and J ends, which lost 4 bases and 4 bases, there was a span of 14 bases. The CDR3 sequence: CASSSGWTAGNTIYF. In DNA form, the CDR3 reads TGTGCCAGCAGTTCCGGGTGGACGGCAGGAAACACCATATATTTT.

The sample holds many counts of this clonotype. The chain joins TRBV12-3 or TRBV12-4 to TRBJ2-1, with 12 bases identical to TRBD2. The J segment lost 7 bases and the V segment lost 5 bases, leaving 9 bases of the junction unmatched. CDR3 size: 16 residues. In nucleotides, the CDR3 is TGTGCCAGCAGTAGCCCTCGACTAGCGGGGGTTAATGAGCAGTTCTTC. Translation gives CASSSPRLAGVNEQFF.

This clonotype has at least ten counts. The chain uses TRBV20-1 and TRBJ1-5; D unclear. The CDR3 contains 13 residues. The germline CDR1 and CDR2 sequences are DFQATT and SNEGSKA (reference sequence). V shed 6 bases and J shed 1 base, with 10 bases lying between them. The CDR3 region is CSAKSGSNQPQHF. In nucleotides, the CDR3 is TGCAGTGCGAAGAGTGGAAGCAATCAGCCCCAGCATTTT.

In its sample, this clonotype was seen many times. The V gene is TRBV4-3, the J gene TRBJ2-1; 9 positions match TRBD1. Germline CDR1 LGHNA, CDR2 YSLEER. The CDR3 spans 16 residues. V trimming: 0 bases; J trimming: 6 bases; junction bases outside the gene matches: 6. The CDR3 nucleotides read TGCGCCAGCAGCCAAGAGCCATGGGACAGGGCCAATGAGCAGTTCTTC. Its translation: CASSQEPWDRANEQFF.

A remark on this clonotype: A much larger clone sits a single nucleotide away, making a read error possible. V and J are TRBV10-3 and TRBJ2-7, with a possible D match to TRBD2 (6 bases). V was shortened by 5 bases and J by 8 bases, with 13 bases between the two germline ends. CDR3 size: 12 residues. Looked up from germline, CDR1 is ENHRY and CDR2 is SYGVKD. The CDR3 sequence is CAISSGGYKQYF. The CDR3 DNA reads TGTGCCATCAGTTCCGGGGGATACAAGCAGTACTTC.

This clonotype was recorded many times. CDR3 protein: CASTLGGLGANVLTF. In DNA, the CDR3 is TGTGCCAGCACCCTCGGGGGGCTTGGGGCCAACGTCCTGACTTTC. The chain links TRBV28 to TRBJ2-6; TRBD2 is a possible D gene (7 bases). The CDR3 has 15 residues. Trimming cost V 7 bases and J 3 bases, with 13 bases left between them. CDR1 and CDR2 from the germline V gene are MDHEN and SYDVKM.

This clonotype was seen at least ten times. The rearrangement uses TRBV20-1 and TRBJ1-3; the match to TRBD1 covers 8 bases. The CDR3 covers 13 residues. J gave up 5 bases and V 6 bases, and 6 bases lay outside the gene matches. CDR1 DFQATT and CDR2 SNEGSKA come from the germline V gene (reference sequence). The CDR3 sequence is CSAKDRVRNTIYF. CDR3 in DNA: TGCAGTGCAAAGGACAGGGTTAGAAACACCATATATTTT.

This clonotype was seen more than once but under ten times. Since a much larger clone is just one base distant, this may be a read error. CDR3 region: CAISSGETQCF. The CDR3, as DNA: TGTGCCATCAGTTCGGGTGAGACCCAGTGCTTC. The V call is TRBV10-3, the J call TRBJ2-5, with D unclear. This CDR3 has 11 amino acids. Germline CDR1 is ENHRY and CDR2 is SYGVKD.

A word on this clonotype: One base away lies a much larger clone, so this may be a sequencing read error. The rearrangement links TRBV5-5 to TRBJ1-1; D gene ambiguous. The CDR3 runs 13 residues. V was cut by 5 bases and J by 9 bases, with 17 bases left in between. Germline V gene sequence: CDR1 SGHKS, CDR2 YYEKEE (reference sequence). The CDR3 spells CASSPRLSTKAFF. The DNA of the CDR3 is TGTGCCAGCAGTCCACGGTTGTCAACTAAAGCTTTCTTT.

With regard to this clonotype: It differs at one base from a far larger clone, so likely a read error. The V gene is TRBV6-5, the J gene TRBJ1-1, with D possibly TRBD1 on 5 matching bases. Germline V gene sequence: CDR1 MNHEY, CDR2 SVGAGI. The CDR3 runs 15 residues. In nucleotides, the CDR3 is TGTGCCAGCAGTTTGCGGGCAGGGCTGAACACTAAAGCTTTCTTT. This sequence encodes CASSLRAGLNTKAFF.

This clonotype came up many times. This chain links TRBV19 with TRBJ2-1, with a weak D call TRBD2 (7 bases). Looked up from germline, CDR1 is LNHDA and CDR2 is SQIVND (reference sequence). Trimming left V 10 bases short and J 8 bases short, with 21 bases between. This CDR3 is built from 14 residues. CDR3 DNA sequence: TGTGCCACCAAGGAGGGGGGGGGCTTCGATGAGCAGTTCTTC. As protein: CATKEGGGFDEQFF.

This clonotype was observed at least ten times. The chain employs TRBV7-2 and TRBJ1-5, with 9 bases identical to TRBD1. Germline V gene sequence: CDR1 SGHTA, CDR2 FQGNSA. V shed 1 base, J shed 4 bases, and the junction held 2 bases outside the gene matches. CDR3 length: 15 residues. DNA of the CDR3: TGTGCCAGCAGCTTAGTACAGGGGGCGAATCAGCCCCAGCATTTT. Translation gives CASSLVQGANQPQHF.

The sample holds many counts of this clonotype. The rearrangement links TRBV28 to TRBJ2-1, with 7 positions matching TRBD1. Germline assignment: CDR1 MDHEN and CDR2 SYDVKM. The V and J ends lost 6 bases and 6 bases, in that order; junction bases with no gene match: 11. CDR3 length: 15 amino acids. The CDR3 DNA reads as TGTGCCAGCAGGTCAGGGGGTCCCATCTGCAATGAGCAGTTCTTC. It translates to CASRSGGPICNEQFF.

The chain employs TRBV6-1 and TRBJ1-4; no clear D. Germline V gene sequence: CDR1 MNHNS, CDR2 SASEGT. The CDR3 runs to 13 residues. Trimming cost V 8 bases and J 8 bases, with 15 bases left between them. CDR3 loop: CASWASMREKLFF. The CDR3 DNA is TGTGCCAGCTGGGCTTCCATGAGGGAAAAACTGTTTTTT.

The chain carries TRBV5-1 and TRBJ2-3; D is uncertain. Germline V gives CDR1 SGHRS, CDR2 YFSETQ. Trimming pared 4 bases from V and 1 base from J, leaving 19 bases between. CDR3 size: 17 residues. The CDR3 region has the DNA TGCGCCAGCAGCCCCGCCCCGGGCTTGTCTCGCACAGATACGCAGTATTTT. Residues: CASSPAPGLSRTDTQYF.

There are a few counts of this clonotype. V is TRBV6-1 and J is TRBJ2-5, with TRBD1 as a possible D gene (6 bases). Trimming left V 7 bases short and J 0 bases short, with 12 bases between. The CDR3 totals 14 residues. Germline CDR1 is MNHNS and CDR2 is SASEGT. CDR3 in amino acids: CASITRDNQETQYF. Here the CDR3 DNA reads TGTGCCAGCATCACCAGGGACAACCAAGAGACCCAGTACTTC.

This clonotype was detected many times. The chain joins TRBV7-2 to TRBJ2-7; 12 bases line up with TRBD2. The trim removed 3 bases at V and 0 bases at J, leaving 9 bases unmatched. Germline V gene sequence: CDR1 SGHTA, CDR2 FQGNSA. The CDR3 runs to 18 residues. As DNA, the CDR3 is TGTGCCAGCAGCTTCAGGACTAGCGGGATATTAAACTCCTACGAGCAGTACTTC. The encoded protein is CASSFRTSGILNSYEQYF. Supplemented by reference TRBV7-2 and TRBJ2-7, the full variable domain reads GAGVSQSPSNKVTEKGKDVELRCDPISGHTALYWYRQSLGQGLEFLIYFQGNSAPDKSGLPSDRFSAERTGGSVSTLTIQRTQQEDSAVYLCASSFRTSGILNSYEQYFGPGTRLTVT.

This chain connects TRBV28 to TRBJ2-7; TRBD1 is a possible D gene (6 bases). The CDR3 has 14 residues. Trimming took 10 bases from V and 4 from J, leaving 20 bases between them. Germline CDR1 reads MDHEN; CDR2 reads SYDVKM. CDR3 protein: CAITPGQPRYEQYF. CDR3 nucleotide sequence: TGTGCCATTACACCGGGACAACCCCGATACGAGCAGTACTTC. Looking up the rest from reference TRBV28 and TRBJ2-7 gives the full variable domain: DVKVTQSSRYLVKRTGEKVFLECVQDMDHENMFWYRQDPGLGLRLIYFSYDVKMKEKGDIPEGYSVSREKKERFSLILESASTNQTSMYLCAITPGQPRYEQYFGPGTRLTVT.

This clonotype was seen repeatedly, ten times or more. The chain has TRBV9 and TRBJ1-1; unclear D gene. Germline V gene lookup returns CDR1 SGDLS and CDR2 YYNGEE. V shed 0 bases and J shed 1 base, with 10 bases lying between them. The CDR3 spans 15 residues. This CDR3 is CASSVDGYRNTEAFF. The CDR3 DNA reads TGTGCCAGCAGCGTAGACGGGTACCGGAACACTGAAGCTTTCTTT.